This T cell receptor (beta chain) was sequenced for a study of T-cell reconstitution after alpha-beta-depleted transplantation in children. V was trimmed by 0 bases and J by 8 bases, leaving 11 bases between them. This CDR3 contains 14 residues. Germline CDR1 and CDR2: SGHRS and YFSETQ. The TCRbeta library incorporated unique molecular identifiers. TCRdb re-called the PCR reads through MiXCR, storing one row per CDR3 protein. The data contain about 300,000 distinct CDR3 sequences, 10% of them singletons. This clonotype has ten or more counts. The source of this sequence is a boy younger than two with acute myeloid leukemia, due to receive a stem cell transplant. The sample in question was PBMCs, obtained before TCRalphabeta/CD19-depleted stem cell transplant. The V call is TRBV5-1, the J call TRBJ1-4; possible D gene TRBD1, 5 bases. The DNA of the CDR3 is TGCGCCAGCAGCTTGGAGGGGTGGCCCGAAAAACTGTTTTTT. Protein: CASSLEGWPEKLFF.